This entry lists 26 T cell receptor beta chains sequenced from one sample in a study of OX40 agonist ivuxolimab in advanced cancers. Profiled with immunoSEQ multiplex PCR; TCRdb holds only in-frame clones, not every one. The sample lists roughly 150,000 clones, 85% to 95% occurring once. The sample consisted of CD4+ or CD8+ T cells sorted from blood, taken in a trial of the OX40 agonist ivuxolimab. These receptors originate from an adult with an advanced solid tumor such as melanoma, head and neck, liver or kidney cancer.

This chain joins TRBV5-1 and TRBJ2-4; TRBD1 is a possible D gene (5 bases). V gave up 2 bases and J gave up 6 bases, with 6 bases separating them. The CDR3 contains 12 residues. Germline loops: CDR1 SGHRS, CDR2 YFSETQ. This chain's CDR3 is CASSLDRNIQYF. In nucleotides, the CDR3 is TGCGCCAGCAGCTTAGACAGAAACATTCAGTACTTC.

Only one count was recorded for this clone. The chain joins TRBV25-1 to TRBJ2-3; D unclear. CDR1 is MGHDK and CDR2 is SYGVNS in the germline V gene. The CDR3 contains 15 residues. Trimming took off 0 bases at V and 3 bases at J, with 10 bases between the two ends. The CDR3 loop reads CASSEYRLWTDTQYF. CDR3 in DNA: TGTGCCAGCAGTGAATACAGGTTGTGGACAGATACGCAGTATTTT.

The gene calls are TRBV9 and TRBJ1-2; D remains unclear. There are 13 residues in the CDR3. Trimming cost V 0 bases and J 8 bases, with 11 bases left between them. Germline V gene lookup returns CDR1 SGDLS and CDR2 YYNGEE. This chain's CDR3 is CASSVGGFGGYTF. The CDR3 DNA follows: TGTGCCAGCAGCGTAGGTGGTTTTGGGGGCTACACCTTC.

A note on this clone: Different DNA sequences within this sample yield the same CDR3. The V gene is TRBV27, the J gene TRBJ2-5; D remains unclear. The V end was cut by 5 bases, the J end by 5 bases, with 12 bases between. From germline, CDR1 is MNHEY and CDR2 SMNVEV (reference sequence). CDR3 length: 13 residues. The CDR3 loop is CASSPRGRETQYF. The CDR3 DNA sequence: TGTGCCAGCAGTCCCCGTGGCCGGGAGACCCAGTACTTC.

This clone has just a few counts. The chain is built from TRBV7-9 and TRBJ1-1; D is unclear. V lost 2 bases and J lost 2, with 12 bases in between. CDR1 is SEHNR and CDR2 is FQNEAQ in the germline V gene (reference sequence). CDR3 size: 15 residues. The CDR3 sequence is CASSLLWQDNTEAFF. CDR3 DNA: TGTGCCAGCAGCTTATTATGGCAAGACAACACTGAAGCTTTCTTT.

This clone was observed a single time. The chain couples TRBV5-4 to TRBJ1-1; D remains ambiguous. The CDR3 length is 14 residues. The germline gives CDR1 SGHNT, CDR2 YYREEE (reference sequence). V was trimmed by 0 bases and J by 4 bases, leaving 10 bases between them. DNA of the CDR3: TGTGCCAGCAGCTTGGCCCGGTGGGCCACTGAAGCTTTCTTT. Its translation is CASSLARWATEAFF.

V and J are TRBV4-1 and TRBJ1-4; D may be TRBD1 (6 bases). The CDR3 spans 21 residues. Trimming took 3 bases from V and 0 from J, leaving 26 bases between them. Germline lookup yields CDR1 MGHRA and CDR2 YSYEKL. The CDR3 spells CASSQLYRVRIRASTNEKLFF. The CDR3 coding sequence is TGCGCCAGCAGCCAGTTATACAGGGTTAGAATTCGGGCATCAACTAATGAAAAACTGTTTTTT.

V and J are TRBV6-1 and TRBJ1-2; D possibly corresponds to TRBD1 (6 bases). CDR1 is MNHNS, CDR2 SASEGT, per germline. The CDR3 contains 14 residues. V was shortened by 2 bases and J by 8 bases, with 15 bases between the two germline ends. Written as DNA, the CDR3 is TGTGCCAGCAGTGAATCCGGGGGCACTTTGGGCTACACCTTC. Translating it yields CASSESGGTLGYTF.

The rearrangement uses TRBV4-1 and TRBJ1-1; unclear D gene. Deletions cut 6 bases from V and 2 bases from J, with 13 bases between. From germline, CDR1 is MGHRA and CDR2 YSYEKL. This CDR3 region has 14 residues. The CDR3 sequence: CASRHPGINTEAFF. CDR3 DNA: TGCGCCAGCAGACACCCAGGTATTAACACTGAAGCTTTCTTT.

The chain links TRBV4-1 to TRBJ1-6; possibly TRBD1 for D (5 bases). This CDR3 is 18 amino acids long. The germline V gene has CDR1 MGHRA and CDR2 YSYEKL. Trimming took 4 bases from V and 7 from J, leaving 23 bases between them. CDR3 sequence reads: CASSPTEDIRSTNSPLHF. The CDR3 DNA reads as TGCGCCAGCAGCCCGACGGAGGACATTCGCTCCACGAATTCACCCCTCCACTTT.

The chain uses TRBV5-4 and TRBJ1-2; possible D gene TRBD1, 5 bases. Deletions cut 3 bases from V and 4 bases from J, with 19 bases between. The germline V gene has CDR1 SGHNT and CDR2 YYREEE (reference sequence). The CDR3 extends over 16 amino acids. Written as DNA, the CDR3 is TGTGCCAGCAGCTCGGGCGGGGGAGGGGAAGGCTATGGCTACACCTTC. Translating gives CASSSGGGGEGYGYTF.

J is TRBJ1-6 and V is TRBV19, with a possible D match to TRBD1 (5 bases). This CDR3 has 15 residues. V shed 5 bases and J shed 9 bases, with 17 bases lying between them. Germline CDR1 and CDR2: LNHDA and SQIVND (reference sequence). CDR3 sequence reads: CASSPDFRGGSPLHF. The CDR3 DNA sequence: TGTGCCAGTAGTCCGGATTTTAGGGGAGGTTCACCCCTCCACTTT.

The chain carries TRBV13 and TRBJ2-3; perhaps TRBD2 as D (6 bases). The V gene's germline CDR1 is PRHDT and CDR2 FYEKMQ (reference sequence). This CDR3 has 15 residues. Trimming removed 4 bases at V and 2 bases at J, with 13 bases between. CDR3 in DNA: TGTGCCAGCAGCTGGCCTAGCGCAGACACAGATACGCAGTATTTT. Residues: CASSWPSADTDTQYF.

This clone is a singleton in its sample. The CDR3 sequence: CASSQERGAGAYGYTF. Here the CDR3 DNA reads TGCGCCAGCAGCCAAGAACGTGGGGCGGGGGCCTATGGCTACACCTTC. The chain recombines TRBV4-3 with TRBJ1-2; D perhaps matches TRBD1 (6 bases). The CDR3 contains 16 residues. V shed 0 bases and J shed 4 bases, with 15 bases lying between them. CDR1 LGHNA and CDR2 YSLEER come from the germline V gene.

V usage is TRBV5-5 and J usage is TRBJ2-7; D perhaps matches TRBD2 (5 bases). Trimming removed 5 bases from V and 7 bases from J, with 22 bases in between. Germline CDR1 is SGHKS and CDR2 is YYEKEE (reference sequence). The CDR3 is 15 residues long. The CDR3 sequence is CASSSLRGPTGEQYF. The DNA for the CDR3 is TGTGCCAGCAGTTCACTCCGTGGGCCAACGGGGGAGCAGTACTTC.

The genes are TRBV27 and TRBJ1-2, with D possibly matching TRBD1 (6 bases). The CDR3 has 15 amino acids. Trimming cost V 6 bases and J 2 bases, with 16 bases left between them. Germline V gene data show CDR1 as MNHEY and CDR2 as SMNVEV (reference sequence). CDR3 residues: CASRGWVGGNYGYTF. Here the CDR3 DNA reads TGTGCCAGCAGGGGCTGGGTAGGGGGAAACTATGGCTACACCTTC.

This clone was recorded only once. The gene calls are TRBV5-6 and TRBJ1-4; no clear D. This CDR3 is 14 amino acids long. Germline CDR1 and CDR2: SGHDT and YYEEEE. Trimming took off 6 bases at V and 8 bases at J, with 17 bases between the two ends. The chain's CDR3 is CASTIQHPGEKLFF. CDR3 nucleotide sequence: TGTGCCAGCACCATACAACATCCGGGGGAAAAACTGTTTTTT.

The chain joins TRBV7-2 to TRBJ2-5, with TRBD2 matching over 9 bases. In germline, CDR1 is SGHTA, CDR2 FQGNSA. The ends lost 3 bases at V and 5 bases at J; junction bases unmatched: 1. The CDR3 covers 13 residues. The CDR3 nucleotides are TGTGCCAGCAGCTTTGGACTAGCGGAGACCCAGTACTTC. Translating it yields CASSFGLAETQYF.

The chain uses TRBV28 and TRBJ2-3; tentatively, D is TRBD1 (6 bases). Trimming took off 5 bases at V and 4 bases at J, with 16 bases between the two ends. There are 15 residues in the CDR3. Looked up from germline, CDR1 is MDHEN and CDR2 is SYDVKM. CDR3 loop: CASSPTGWAADTQYF. The CDR3 DNA sequence: TGTGCCAGCAGTCCAACAGGGTGGGCGGCAGATACGCAGTATTTT.

In the case of this clone: Other DNA sequences within the sample encode an identical CDR3. The CDR3 DNA sequence: TGTGCCAGCAGCCTTACAGATACGCAGTATTTT. This gives the protein CASSLTDTQYF. V is TRBV6-6 and J is TRBJ2-3; D is unclear. The CDR3 is 11 residues long. CDR1 and CDR2 (germline): MNHNY, SVGAGI (reference sequence). Trimming removed 6 bases from V and 3 bases from J, with 4 bases in between.

The chain couples TRBV6-6 to TRBJ1-2; TRBD1 matches at 8 bases. The CDR3 totals 16 residues. The V segment lost 4 bases and the J segment 2 bases; nucleotides outside the gene matches: 9. Germline V CDR1 and CDR2: MNHNY, SVGAGI (reference sequence). The CDR3 here is CASSSPRTGRNYGYTF. The CDR3 DNA is TGTGCCAGCAGTTCTCCCCGGACAGGGAGGAACTATGGCTACACCTTC.

The chain joins TRBV29-1 to TRBJ1-1; the D gene is possibly TRBD1 (6 bases). The V end lost 4 bases, the J end lost 5 bases, and 11 bases lay between the germline ends. The CDR3 has 12 amino acids. Germline V gene sequence: CDR1 SQVTM, CDR2 ANQGSEA. CDR3: CSVGVRGTEAFF. DNA of the CDR3: TGCAGCGTTGGCGTCAGGGGTACTGAAGCTTTCTTT.

The CDR3 DNA sequence: TGTGCCAGTAGTCGTGACAGGGCCGGCGTGGGGAAACTGTTTTTT. Translated: CASSRDRAGVGKLFF. The chain joins TRBV19 to TRBJ1-4, with 7 bases that match TRBD1. V shed 5 bases and J 11 bases; nucleotides not matched to a gene: 14. This CDR3 spans 15 amino acids. Germline values: CDR1 LNHDA, CDR2 SQIVND (reference sequence).

The CDR3 loop is CASSPLRALNEKLFF. CDR3 DNA: TGTGCCAGCTCACCTCTAAGGGCTCTTAATGAAAAACTGTTTTTT. V is TRBV18 and J is TRBJ1-4; D ambiguous. Germline V gene lookup returns CDR1 KGHSH and CDR2 LQKENI. The germline V and J ends were trimmed by 3 bases and 4 bases, with 12 bases remaining between them. The CDR3 covers 15 residues.

The rearrangement links TRBV5-6 to TRBJ1-2; D unclear. CDR1 and CDR2 from the germline V gene are SGHDT and YYEEEE. The V end was cut by 1 base, the J end by 4 bases, with 8 bases between. This CDR3 has 13 residues. The CDR3 loop reads CASSLRSPYGYTF. As DNA, the CDR3 is TGTGCCAGCAGCTTGAGGAGTCCCTATGGCTACACCTTC.

The chain employs TRBV5-8 and TRBJ2-5; 13 bases fit TRBD2. V dropped 4 bases and J dropped 7; count of bases not matched to a gene: 4. The CDR3 sequence is 14 residues long. Germline CDR1 reads SGHTS; CDR2 reads YDEGEE. CDR3 DNA sequence: TGTGCCAGCAGCCCGGGACTAGCGGGACGGACCCAGTACTTC. Residues: CASSPGLAGRTQYF.